This entry concerns a single TCR beta chain. Its antigen is still unknown. It has no much larger one-base neighbor in the sample; base qualities were not kept. The time point label here, explained by the study, means: cells obtained before transplantation from donor or recipient. CD3+CD4+ and CD3+CD8+ populations were FACS-sorted from unstimulated pre-transplant donor and recipient cells taken from spleen or lymph nodes. This record comes from a study of graft-versus-host responses after intestinal transplantation (dated by TCRdb to the early 2020s). General notes on the study: The transplants that recipients got were multivisceral, liver-intestinal, or isolated intestinal. After intestinal transplantation, graft-versus-host and host-versus-graft alloreactive T cell clones were followed in the graft, circulation and bone marrow using bulk TCR-beta CDR3 sequencing. Samples from three later patients were sequenced in-house on an Illumina MiSeq with MiXCR processing rather than by the commercial service. To identify alloreactive clones, pre-transplant mixed lymphocyte reaction products were sequenced and compared with unstimulated pre-transplant donor and recipient T cells. The cohort enrolled 24 intestinal transplant recipients including one retransplant, and a few patients lacking pretransplant specimens were excluded. A peak of at least 4% donor T cells among recipient peripheral blood mononuclear cells was the definition used for donor T cell macrochimerism. All recipients received anti-thymocyte globulin induction followed by maintenance tacrolimus and steroids for roughly three years. Study-wide findings and limitations: Early after transplant, declines in HvG clones were associated with peak levels of circulating GvH clones. In patients with donor T cell macrochimerism, the allografts had high GvH to HvG T cell clonal ratios. GvH clones were detected in recipient bone marrow, and some of these GvH clones were observed earlier in ileal mucosa or blood, consistent with an intestinal mucosal origin. The conclusions were limited by the relatively low number and heterogeneity of the intestinal transplant patients.

Taken from the germline V gene, the CDR1 and CDR2 loops are MDHEN and SYDVKM. Reading from cysteine to phenylalanine, the CDR3 counts 14 amino acids. The retained sequence is limited to the CDR3, 42 bases, with the frame set at the first base. V is reduced by 7 bases and J by 1 base, leaving a spacing of 13 bases between them. Libraries were built with the immunoSEQ multiplex PCR assay. For most patients, genomic DNA was isolated with the Qiagen DNeasy Blood and Tissue Kit and sent frozen to Adaptive Biotechnologies for TCR sequencing. Adaptive Biotechnologies carried out high-throughput TCR-beta CDR3 sequencing of genomic DNA for most patients. In the source study's methods: Adaptive's ImmunoSEQ software was the source of the TCR sequencing data for approximately 18 patients, while a few other patients were processed with MiXCR and VDJtools. CD4 versus CD8 sorting errors were corrected by removing sequences found in both subsets at a frequency ratio below 5:1. Because the origin of CDR3 nucleotide sequences shared between donor and recipient could not be assigned, those sequences were removed. Alloreactive clones required at least 2-fold expansion over unstimulated cells and minimum CFSE-low frequency of 0.002% (template counts) or 0.001% (read counts). A clone was considered mappable if detected in the sequenced pre-transplant spleen, lymph node, or MLR CFSE-low populations of the donor or recipient. The cumulative frequency of alloreactive clones was calculated as a percentage of all sequences, weighted by copy number. TCRdb took this table from immuneACCESS and kept in-frame rearrangements with V and J called. Such tables lack part of the clones; where checked against another copy, unresolved V genes explain under half of the gap, and the rest is unexplained. V and J calls and clone size come straight from that table; D and trimming were deduced from the DNA. Here the sample has 95,000 to 110,000 clones; about 90% occur a single time. Together, the top ten hold more than 0.8% of the sample.

The clonotype was recovered from a human donor who received an intestinal transplant. This specimen consisted of unstimulated CD4+ T cells sorted from spleen or lymph node cells, obtained before intestinal transplant. The chain was built from TRBV28 and TRBJ1-1, with the D gene too uncertain to name. At the DNA level, the sequence is TGTGCCAGCAAGATATTACAGACGAACACTGAAGCTTTCTTT. The encoded protein is CASKILQTNTEAFF.